Listed below are T cell receptor beta chains from one sample, sequenced in a study of blood T cell repertoires in COVID-19. Generated by immunoSEQ multiplex PCR, the TCRdb table keeps only in-frame clones and is missing some. The table shows about 430,000 clones, with approximately 90% occurring only once. Sequenced sample: peripheral blood. The receptors here all came from a man aged 18 to 30 with COVID-19, enrolled during active disease. The CDR3 runs from the conserved cysteine through the conserved F or W. The D gene is left open where the match is weak. For some rows the clone size is stated as once, few or many, or as a class when expanded; others skip it.

TRBV5-1	TRBD2	-	TRBJ2-5	TGCGCCAGCAGCTTGAAGCTAGCGGGGTGGGAGACCCAGTACTTC	CASSLKLAGWETQYF
TRBV6-5	-	-	TRBJ2-7	TGTGCCAGCAAGGGAGGACGGGGGAGGAATTACGAGCAGTACTTC	CASKGGRGRNYEQYF
TRBV7-9	TRBD2	-	TRBJ2-1	TGTGCCAGCAGCTGGAGTAGCGGGGGGTACAATGAGCAGTTCTTC	CASSWSSGGYNEQFF
TRBV4-2	-	-	TRBJ2-1	TGTGCCAGCAGCCAAGGGCCAGCGGGCGGGGATGAGCAGTTCTTC	CASSQGPAGGDEQFF
TRBV10-3	TRBD2	-	TRBJ2-1	TGTGCCACGGGGGGAGGTCAAGACGATGAGCAGTTCTTC	CATGGGQDDEQFF
TRBV29-1	-	-	TRBJ1-1	TGCAGCGGACATGATGGCACTGAAGCTTTCTTT	CSGHDGTEAFF
TRBV7-9	TRBD1	few	TRBJ2-1	TGTGCCAGCAGCTCGGACAGGGGCGAAAAGCAGTTCTTC	CASSSDRGEKQFF
TRBV5-6	TRBD2	-	TRBJ2-2	TGTGCCAGCAGCCCTACTAGCGGGCGTCTCACCGGGGAGCTGTTTTTT	CASSPTSGRLTGELFF
TRBV21-1	-	-	TRBJ2-7	TGTGCCAGCAGCCCCTCCCGGACAGGGGCTATGAAGCAGTACTTC	CASSPSRTGAMKQYF
TRBV19	TRBD1	-	TRBJ1-2	TGTGCCAGTAGTATAGGCCTAGGACAGGACTATGGCTACACCTTC	CASSIGLGQDYGYTF
TRBV11-2	TRBD1	-	TRBJ1-1	TGTGCCAGCAGCTCTCGGCAGGGGGCATACACTGAAGCTTTCTTT	CASSSRQGAYTEAFF
TRBV11-3	TRBD2	-	TRBJ2-7	TGTGCCAGCAGCTTGGGGGGGAGGATCGACGAGCAGTACTTC	CASSLGGRIDEQYF
TRBV19	TRBD1	-	TRBJ2-1	TGTGCCAGTAGTTTGAGATCCGGGACAGCGTCCTACAATGAGCAGTTCTTC	CASSLRSGTASYNEQFF